This TCR beta chain stems from a study of T-cell reconstitution after alpha-beta-depleted transplantation in children. Library preparation (for TCRbeta) was performed with unique molecular identifiers. TCRdb used MiXCR to reprocess the PCR reads, holding one entry per CDR3 protein. The sample records some 340,000 distinct CDR3 sequences, under 13% being singletons. The CDR3 extends over 14 amino acids. Germline trimming cut 3 bases from V and 1 base from J; bases unmatched to any gene: 0. Germline assignment: CDR1 SQVTM and CDR2 ANQGSEA. This clonotype was observed a few times. The source of this sequence is a human donor who donated a stem cell graft to a child with acute lymphoblastic leukemia. This sequence joins TRBV29-1 and TRBJ2-2; 9 nucleotides line up with TRBD1. Material: PBMCs from the stem cell graft donor, obtained from the stem cell graft. The CDR3 loop reads CSVEGQGNTGELFF. DNA for the CDR3: TGCAGCGTTGAGGGACAGGGGAACACCGGGGAGCTGTTTTTT.